A single sample gave rise to the 5 T cell receptor beta chains below, sequenced in a study of shared clonotypes between healthy human individuals. Generated by immunoSEQ multiplex PCR, the TCRdb table keeps only in-frame clones and is missing some. The profile covers approximately 500,000 clones, with about four fifths appearing a single time and 10% to 15% taken by the ten largest. The sample consisted of PBMCs. All receptors come from a woman aged 40 to 49 in good health. Some clones in this sample may be carry-over from other donors' samples.

Note on this clone: One base separates it from a far larger clone, so it is likely a read error. The chain has TRBV4-1 and TRBJ2-7, with a possible D match to TRBD2 (6 bases). Germline assignment: CDR1 MGHRA and CDR2 YSYEKL. CDR3 length: 13 amino acids. The V end was cut by 4 bases, the J end by 3 bases, with 10 bases between. As DNA, the CDR3 is TGCGCCAGCAGCCTTGTGGGGGGCTACGAGCAGTACTTC. Protein product: CASSLVGGYEQYF.

The rearrangement joins TRBV2 to TRBJ2-1; 12 bases map to TRBD2. The germline V gene encodes CDR1 SNHLY and CDR2 FYNNEI. V was clipped by 5 bases and J by 2 bases; unmatched bases: 4. This CDR3 has 16 residues. The CDR3 reads CASSPGTSGPYNEQFF. In nucleotides, the CDR3 is TGTGCCAGCAGTCCTGGGACTAGCGGGCCCTACAATGAGCAGTTCTTC.

The rearrangement links TRBV7-3 to TRBJ2-7, with D possibly being TRBD1 (6 bases). From germline, CDR1 is SGHTA and CDR2 FQGTGA. The CDR3 sequence is 13 residues long. V was shortened by 4 bases and J by 6 bases, with 13 bases between the two germline ends. Written as DNA, the CDR3 is TGTGCCAGCAGCTGGGGGCAGGGGTCCGAGCAGTACTTC. Its protein product is CASSWGQGSEQYF.

The rearrangement uses TRBV6-5 and TRBJ2-5; a possible D gene is TRBD1 (5 bases). The length of the CDR3 is 15 residues. Looked up from germline, CDR1 is MNHEY and CDR2 is SVGAGI. V lost 2 bases to trimming and J lost 5 bases, with 15 bases between them. The CDR3 bases are TGTGCCAGCAGTTACAGGAAGGGATCAGGGGAGACCCAGTACTTC. This codes for CASSYRKGSGETQYF.

CDR3 amino acids: CASSFRQGAFDNQPQHF. CDR3 DNA: TGTGCCAGCAGTTTTAGACAGGGGGCGTTCGACAATCAGCCCCAGCATTTT. J is TRBJ1-5 and V is TRBV28; TRBD1 matches 10 bases. Trimming cost V 3 bases and J 3 bases; bases outside gene matches: 8. CDR3 length: 17 residues. From germline, CDR1 is MDHEN and CDR2 SYDVKM.